Following are 23 T cell receptor beta chains from one sample sequenced in a study of radiation and T cells in renal cell carcinoma. The data were produced by immunoSEQ multiplex PCR, yet TCRdb's version contains in-frame clones alone and is incomplete. Of around 100,000 clones in the sample, approximately 80% were seen once. Described time point: blood 4 weeks post-SBRT, at nephrectomy. Treatment here: 15 Gy SBRT to primary tumor, nephrectomy 4 weeks later. The source was blood, collected from a patient whose treatment included radiotherapy and nephrectomy. Receptors were obtained from a man aged 55 to 70 with renal cell carcinoma.

The rearrangement uses TRBV5-1 and TRBJ2-2; TRBD1 agrees at 7 bases. The ends lost 5 bases at V and 3 bases at J; junction bases unmatched: 10. CDR1 SGHRS and CDR2 YFSETQ come from the germline V gene. The CDR3 has 16 amino acids. The CDR3 sequence is CASRSTGSMDTGELFF. The CDR3, as DNA: TGCGCCAGCAGATCGACAGGGTCTATGGACACCGGGGAGCTGTTTTTT. The full variable domain, completed using reference TRBV5-1 and TRBJ2-2, is KAGVTQTPRYLIKTRGQQVTLSCSPISGHRSVSWYQQTPGQGLQFLFEYFSETQRNKGNFPGRFSGRQFSNSRSEMNVSTLELGDSALYLCASRSTGSMDTGELFFGEGSRLTVL.

The chain carries TRBV5-6 and TRBJ2-5; a possible D gene is TRBD2 (7 bases). The CDR3 runs 15 residues. Germline V gene sequence: CDR1 SGHDT, CDR2 YYEEEE. V was clipped by 1 base and J by 7 bases, with 17 bases between them. The CDR3 DNA is TGTGCCAGCAGCTTGAGAGGGGGGAGGGTCGTGACCCAGTACTTC. Protein: CASSLRGGRVVTQYF.

V and J are TRBV6-6 and TRBJ2-3; D gene ambiguous. Germline V lookup: CDR1 MNHNY, CDR2 SVGAGI (reference sequence). This CDR3 region has 15 residues. V was trimmed by 0 bases and J by 4 bases, leaving 11 bases between them. The DNA for the CDR3 is TGTGCCAGCAGTTACTCCTCCCTCCGGCCAGATACGCAGTATTTT. Amino acids: CASSYSSLRPDTQYF.

The CDR3 coding sequence is TGTGCCAGTAGTATTGGGAGGGGCCCAAATCAGCCCCAGCATTTT. This gives the protein CASSIGRGPNQPQHF. This chain links TRBV19 with TRBJ1-5; D is possibly TRBD1 (5 bases). V shed 3 bases and J shed 4 bases, with 13 bases lying between them. Germline V gene sequence: CDR1 LNHDA, CDR2 SQIVND (reference sequence). The CDR3 runs to 15 residues.

V and J are TRBV19 and TRBJ2-1; D possibly matches TRBD1 or TRBD2 (5 bases each). Trimming removed 6 bases at V and 6 bases at J, with 15 bases between. The CDR3 runs 14 residues. Germline V gives CDR1 LNHDA, CDR2 SQIVND (reference sequence). The CDR3 reads CASSVRESGNEQFF. CDR3 bases: TGTGCCAGTAGCGTCAGGGAGTCAGGCAATGAGCAGTTCTTC. Filled out from reference TRBV19 and TRBJ2-1, the complete variable domain reads DGGITQSPKYLFRKEGQNVTLSCEQNLNHDAMYWYRQDPGQGLRLIYYSQIVNDFQKGDIAEGYSVSREKKESFPLTVTSAQKNPTAFYLCASSVRESGNEQFFGPGTRLTVL.

This clone was detected once. The rearrangement uses TRBV20-1 and TRBJ1-2; D possibly corresponds to TRBD1 (5 bases). Germline V lookup: CDR1 DFQATT, CDR2 SNEGSKA (reference sequence). The ends were cut back, 0 bases at V and 12 bases at J, with 11 bases in the middle. This CDR3 has 11 residues. The CDR3 nucleotides read TGCAGTGCTAGAGATCGCCTAGGGGACACCTTC. Translation gives CSARDRLGDTF.

The chain uses TRBV7-6 and TRBJ2-7, with 7 bases fitting TRBD1. The CDR3 length is 14 residues. Germline V gene lookup returns CDR1 SGHVS and CDR2 FNYEAQ. V lost 4 bases, J lost 3 bases, and 6 bases stayed unmatched. CDR3 residues: CASSWRQGDYEQYF. The DNA of the CDR3 is TGTGCCAGCAGCTGGAGACAGGGAGACTACGAGCAGTACTTC.

V usage is TRBV7-9 and J usage is TRBJ2-3, with D perhaps matching TRBD1 or TRBD2 (5 bases each). Germline CDR1 SEHNR, CDR2 FQNEAQ (reference sequence). The CDR3 extends over 16 amino acids. The germline V and J ends were trimmed by 1 base and 0 bases, with 11 bases remaining between them. The CDR3 here is CASSLVPGSSTDTQYF. The CDR3 DNA reads as TGTGCCAGCAGCTTAGTTCCAGGGAGTAGCACAGATACGCAGTATTTT.

V is TRBV5-1 and J is TRBJ2-1; 8 nucleotides agree with TRBD2. CDR1 SGHRS and CDR2 YFSETQ come from the germline V gene. V was pared by 2 bases and J by 6 bases, with 4 bases of the junction left unmatched. This CDR3 contains 14 residues. The DNA of the CDR3 is TGCGCCAGCAGCTTCGGGACTAGGGGCAATGAGCAGTTCTTC. This gives the protein CASSFGTRGNEQFF.

The chain uses TRBV6-5 and TRBJ1-4; D is uncertain. Germline-derived CDR1 and CDR2 are MNHEY and SVGAGI. With 5 bases removed from V and 7 bases from J, the gap between germline ends came to 17 bases. This CDR3 contains 15 residues. Here the CDR3 DNA reads TGTGCCAGCAGTCTTACAGCCCCGTCGGGTGAAAAACTGTTTTTT. Translating gives CASSLTAPSGEKLFF.

The J gene is TRBJ2-5, the V gene TRBV5-1, with 9 bases that match TRBD2. CDR1 is SGHRS, CDR2 YFSETQ, per germline. The V gene end was trimmed by 3 bases and the J gene end by 1 base; junction bases not matched to a gene: 7. The length of the CDR3 is 16 residues. In DNA form, the CDR3 reads TGCGCCAGCAGCTGGACTAGCGTCCTTTCCCAAGAGACCCAGTACTTC. It encodes CASSWTSVLSQETQYF. The variable domain in full, completed from reference TRBV5-1 and TRBJ2-5, reads KAGVTQTPRYLIKTRGQQVTLSCSPISGHRSVSWYQQTPGQGLQFLFEYFSETQRNKGNFPGRFSGRQFSNSRSEMNVSTLELGDSALYLCASSWTSVLSQETQYFGPGTRLLVL.

The chain combines TRBV6-5 with TRBJ2-7, with 8 bases lining up with TRBD2. CDR1 is MNHEY and CDR2 is SVGAGI in the germline V gene. After removal of 2 bases from V and 5 bases from J, the junction contained 8 bases not matched to a gene. This CDR3 is built from 15 residues. CDR3 sequence reads: CASSYGAGVRHEQYF. The CDR3 bases are TGTGCCAGCAGTTACGGAGCGGGAGTGAGGCACGAGCAGTACTTC.

This clone was seen only a few times. The rearrangement joins TRBV7-2 to TRBJ2-5, with TRBD2 as a possible D gene (7 bases). The CDR3 runs 15 residues. The V end lost 5 bases, the J end lost 3 bases, and 16 bases lay between the germline ends. Germline-derived CDR1 and CDR2 are SGHTA and FQGNSA. The CDR3 protein is CASSPGGPIKETQYF. In DNA, the CDR3 is TGTGCCAGCAGCCCGGGGGGCCCGATTAAAGAGACCCAGTACTTC.

The J gene is TRBJ2-2, the V gene TRBV6-5; 8 bases map to TRBD1. Germline V CDR1 and CDR2: MNHEY, SVGAGI. The CDR3 is 15 residues long. The ends lost 6 bases at V and 1 base at J; junction bases unmatched: 4. The CDR3 reads CASSLGTGNTGELFF. CDR3 bases: TGTGCCAGCAGCTTGGGGACAGGGAACACCGGGGAGCTGTTTTTT.

The CDR3 DNA follows: TGCAGTGCTAGAGACCACGAGCAGTACTTC. Translating it yields CSARDHEQYF. The chain links TRBV20-1 to TRBJ2-7; D not resolved. CDR1 is DFQATT and CDR2 is SNEGSKA in the germline V gene (reference sequence). The CDR3 contains 10 residues. Trimming stripped 0 bases from V and 5 bases from J, with 2 bases between.

This clone was observed a handful of times. The chain combines TRBV19 with TRBJ1-1; D possibly corresponds to TRBD1 (5 bases). The V and J ends lost 3 bases and 1 base respectively, with 9 bases between them. The CDR3 sequence is 14 residues long. From germline, CDR1 is LNHDA and CDR2 SQIVND (reference sequence). In DNA, the CDR3 is TGTGCCAGTAGTATTCGGGGCGAGAACACTGAAGCTTTCTTT. Protein: CASSIRGENTEAFF. Filled out from reference TRBV19 and TRBJ1-1, the complete variable domain reads DGGITQSPKYLFRKEGQNVTLSCEQNLNHDAMYWYRQDPGQGLRLIYYSQIVNDFQKGDIAEGYSVSREKKESFPLTVTSAQKNPTAFYLCASSIRGENTEAFFGQGTRLTVV.

The rearrangement joins TRBV29-1 to TRBJ1-1; D is uncertain. Trimming cost V 4 bases and J 6 bases, with 6 bases left between them. The CDR3 is 10 residues long. Germline V gives CDR1 SQVTM, CDR2 ANQGSEA. The CDR3, as DNA: TGCAGCGTTGGTGAGGCTGAAGCTTTCTTT. Encoded protein: CSVGEAEAFF.

The chain couples TRBV6-4 to TRBJ2-1; no clear D. CDR3 length: 16 residues. Trimming shortened V by 6 bases and J by 0 bases, and 15 bases separated the two germline ends. Germline V gene lookup returns CDR1 MRHNA and CDR2 SNTAGT. The CDR3 sequence is CASSPEVASSYNEQFF. DNA for the CDR3: TGTGCCAGCAGCCCGGAAGTAGCCAGCTCCTACAATGAGCAGTTCTTC.

This chain joins TRBV7-8 and TRBJ2-1; TRBD2 is a possible D gene (5 bases). The CDR3 totals 12 residues. Per the germline V gene, CDR1 is SGHVS and CDR2 is FQNEAQ. V lost 4 bases and J 12 bases, leaving 13 bases between the germline ends. The CDR3 sequence: CASSYKPGGQFF. DNA of the CDR3: TGTGCCAGCAGCTACAAACCTGGAGGGCAGTTCTTC.

The rearrangement links TRBV2 to TRBJ1-4, with D possibly TRBD1 on 5 matching bases. CDR3 length: 12 residues. V was trimmed by 10 bases and J by 7 bases, leaving 13 bases between them. Germline V gene sequence: CDR1 SNHLY, CDR2 FYNNEI. The CDR3 here is CAIRGNPEKLFF. CDR3 sequence (DNA): TGTGCCATAAGGGGCAATCCTGAAAAACTGTTTTTT. Together with reference TRBV2 and TRBJ1-4, the CDR3 gives the full variable domain: EPEVTQTPSHQVTQMGQEVILRCVPISNHLYFYWYRQILGQKVEFLVSFYNNEISEKSEIFDDQFSVERPDGSNFTLKIRSTKLEDSAMYFCAIRGNPEKLFFGSGTQLSVL.

This chain uses TRBV11-2 with TRBJ2-7; D unresolved. This CDR3 region has 13 residues. Trimming left V 5 bases short and J 3 bases short, with 11 bases between. Germline V gives CDR1 SGHAT, CDR2 FQNNGV. The CDR3, as DNA: TGTGCCAGCAGCCAATTTGAAGACTACGAGCAGTACTTC. The encoded protein is CASSQFEDYEQYF.

V is TRBV5-1 and J is TRBJ2-7; no firm D call. V was cut by 0 bases and J by 0 bases, with 13 bases left in between. CDR3 size: 16 residues. Germline-derived CDR1 and CDR2 are SGHRS and YFSETQ. The chain's CDR3 is CASSLVVGVSSYEQYF. Written as DNA, the CDR3 is TGCGCCAGCAGCTTGGTTGTGGGTGTGAGCTCCTACGAGCAGTACTTC.

The CDR3 nucleotides read TGCGCCAGCAGCCAAATATTAACAGGTCAAGAGACCCAGTACTTC. Protein: CASSQILTGQETQYF. The V gene is TRBV4-1, the J gene TRBJ2-5; perhaps TRBD1 as D (5 bases). The V end was cut by 2 bases, the J end by 2 bases, with 12 bases between. The germline gives CDR1 MGHRA, CDR2 YSYEKL. CDR3 length equals 15 residues.